One and the same sample provided the 8 T cell receptor beta chains below, sequenced in a study of blood T cell repertoires in COVID-19. Method: immunoSEQ multiplex PCR; TCRdb's copy keeps in-frame clones and lacks some. Of about 250,000 clones listed, roughly 90% are singletons. The sample taken for sequencing was peripheral blood. These receptors all stem from a man aged 30 to 39 with acute or convalescent COVID-19.

The V and J genes are TRBV19 and TRBJ2-1; D is unresolved. Trimming took off 11 bases at V and 0 bases at J, with 17 bases between the two ends. Looked up from germline, CDR1 is LNHDA and CDR2 is SQIVND (reference sequence). The CDR3 has 15 residues. CDR3 protein: CACQATISSYNEQFF. CDR3 sequence (DNA): TGTGCCTGCCAAGCGACGATAAGCTCCTACAATGAGCAGTTCTTC.

The DNA of the CDR3 is TGCGCCAGCAGCCAAGTTCCTAGCGGGAGAGGAAGGACGCAGTATTTT. Translated: CASSQVPSGRGRTQYF. V gene TRBV4-1 combines with J gene TRBJ2-3; 10 bases agree with TRBD2. The CDR3 is made up of 16 amino acids. With 1 base clipped from V and 9 bases from J, the junction kept 10 bases outside the gene matches. CDR1 is MGHRA and CDR2 is YSYEKL in the germline V gene.

The chain carries TRBV5-4 and TRBJ2-7; 9 positions agree with TRBD1. The junction had 5 bases not matched to a gene; V was cut back by 4 bases and J by 6 bases. The germline CDR1 and CDR2 sequences are SGHNT and YYREEE (reference sequence). This CDR3 spans 13 amino acids. Here the CDR3 reads CASSVETGGEQYF. The CDR3 DNA sequence: TGTGCCAGCAGCGTAGAGACAGGGGGCGAGCAGTACTTC.

The rearrangement links TRBV18 to TRBJ1-5; D possibly corresponds to TRBD1 (6 bases). CDR1 and CDR2 from the germline V gene are KGHSH and LQKENI. The V gene lost 4 bases and the J gene lost 5 bases, with 21 bases spanning the gap. The CDR3 totals 17 residues. CDR3: CASSRTVGQIEYQPQHF. For the CDR3, the DNA is TGTGCCAGCTCACGAACCGTCGGACAGATTGAGTATCAGCCCCAGCATTTT.

CDR3 loop: CASSEGRTVLGNTIYF. The CDR3 region has the DNA TGTGCCAGCAGCGAGGGTAGGACAGTACTTGGAAACACCATATATTTT. The V gene is TRBV11-2, the J gene TRBJ1-3; perhaps TRBD1 as D (6 bases). The V end was cut by 5 bases, the J end by 3 bases, with 17 bases between. The CDR3 is 16 residues long. CDR1 is SGHAT and CDR2 is FQNNGV in the germline V gene.

The chain employs TRBV19 and TRBJ1-5; 7 bases agree with TRBD1. The CDR3 covers 14 residues. V lost 8 bases to trimming and J lost 5 bases; unmatched junction nucleotides: 9. Germline CDR1 and CDR2: LNHDA and SQIVND (reference sequence). The CDR3 protein is CASSPQQGYQPQHF. Written as DNA, the CDR3 is TGTGCCAGTTCCCCCCAACAGGGGTATCAGCCCCAGCATTTT.

The chain employs TRBV30 and TRBJ1-2, with TRBD1 matching over 8 bases. Per germline, CDR1 GTSNPN and CDR2 SVGIG (reference sequence). The V segment lost 1 base and the J segment 1 base; nucleotides outside the gene matches: 11. CDR3 length: 17 residues. CDR3 amino acids: CAWSAHPSGQVNYGYTF. The CDR3 bases are TGTGCCTGGAGTGCTCATCCTTCGGGACAGGTTAACTATGGCTACACCTTC. Full variable domain (outside the CDR3, taken from reference TRBV30 and TRBJ1-2): SQTIHQWPATLVQPVGSPLSLECTVEGTSNPNLYWYRQAAGRGLQLLFYSVGIGQISSEVPQNLSASRPQDRQFILSSKKLLLSDSGFYLCAWSAHPSGQVNYGYTFGSGTRLTVV.

This clone was counted a few times. This sequence joins TRBV28 and TRBJ2-7; tentatively, D is TRBD1 (6 bases). The CDR3 sequence is 13 residues long. Germline V gene sequence: CDR1 MDHEN, CDR2 SYDVKM. The V and J ends lost 5 bases and 2 bases respectively, with 10 bases between them. CDR3 amino acids: CASSHRAAYEQYF. The CDR3, as DNA: TGTGCCAGCAGTCACAGGGCTGCCTACGAGCAGTACTTC. The complete variable domain, with remaining parts taken from reference TRBV28 and TRBJ2-7, reads DVKVTQSSRYLVKRTGEKVFLECVQDMDHENMFWYRQDPGLGLRLIYFSYDVKMKEKGDIPEGYSVSREKKERFSLILESASTNQTSMYLCASSHRAAYEQYFGPGTRLTVT.